The 28 T cell receptor beta chains below were found in one sample sequenced in a study of blood T cell repertoires in COVID-19. Assay used: immunoSEQ multiplex PCR; TCRdb lists only in-frame clones, some missing. This table holds 100,000 to 150,000 clones, 60% to 85% found once. The sequenced sample was peripheral blood. Receptors were obtained from a man between 65 and 85 years old with acute or convalescent COVID-19.

V and J are TRBV11-3 and TRBJ2-7; 10 bases line up with TRBD1. V shed 0 bases, J shed 0 bases, and the junction held 2 bases outside the gene matches. CDR3 length: 16 residues. Per the germline V gene, CDR1 is SGHNT and CDR2 is YENEEA. The CDR3 is CASSLEWTGGSYEQYF. The CDR3 nucleotides read TGTGCCAGCAGCTTAGAGTGGACAGGGGGCTCCTACGAGCAGTACTTC. Drawing the rest from reference TRBV11-3 and TRBJ2-7, the complete variable domain is EAGVVQSPRYKIIEKKQPVAFWCNPISGHNTLYWYLQNLGQGPELLIRYENEEAVDDSQLPKDRFSAERLKGVDSTLKIQPAELGDSAVYLCASSLEWTGGSYEQYFGPGTRLTVT.

This chain connects TRBV3-1 (or the pseudogene TRBV3-2) to TRBJ1-2; maybe TRBD1 (6 bases). Trimming removed 5 bases from V and 6 bases from J, with 10 bases in between. The CDR3 runs to 12 residues. The germline V gene encodes CDR1 LGHDT and CDR2 YNNKEL (reference sequence). In DNA, the CDR3 is TGTGCCAGCAGCGGACAGAGACATGGCTACACCTTC. Its protein is CASSGQRHGYTF.

This chain links TRBV18 with TRBJ1-3, with D perhaps matching TRBD1 (5 bases). V lost 9 bases and J 4 bases, leaving 16 bases between the germline ends. The CDR3 runs to 14 residues. Germline V gives CDR1 KGHSH, CDR2 LQKENI. The CDR3 coding sequence is TGTGCCAGTTTCCAGGGAAGAGGAGGAAACACCATATATTTT. This encodes CASFQGRGGNTIYF.

V is TRBV7-2 and J is TRBJ2-3; 14 bases align to TRBD2. The CDR3 runs to 17 residues. V lost 5 bases and J lost 0; bases outside the gene matches: 4. Germline loops: CDR1 SGHTA, CDR2 FQGNSA. CDR3 bases: TGTGCCAGCAGCCCAGGGACTAGCGGGGGAAGCACAGATACGCAGTATTTT. This codes for CASSPGTSGGSTDTQYF.

This clone was counted at least ten times. The CDR3: CASRGQGIGNTEAFF. CDR3 nucleotide sequence: TGTGCCAGCAGAGGACAGGGGATAGGGAACACTGAAGCTTTCTTT. The chain recombines TRBV2 with TRBJ1-1, with TRBD1 matching 9 bases. The CDR3 has 15 residues. Trimming at V came to 6 bases and at J to 1 base, leaving 6 bases not matched to a gene. CDR1 is SNHLY, CDR2 FYNNEI, per germline. Variable domain in full (rest from reference TRBV2 and TRBJ1-1): EPEVTQTPSHQVTQMGQEVILRCVPISNHLYFYWYRQILGQKVEFLVSFYNNEISEKSEIFDDQFSVERPDGSNFTLKIRSTKLEDSAMYFCASRGQGIGNTEAFFGQGTRLTVV.

The V call is TRBV5-1, the J call TRBJ1-6; D not certain. This CDR3 region has 15 residues. Germline CDR1 reads SGHRS; CDR2 reads YFSETQ. V dropped 1 base and J dropped 2 bases, with 7 bases sitting between them. The CDR3 bases are TGCGCCAGCAGCTTGCAAACAGCCTATAATTCACCCCTCCACTTT. This sequence encodes CASSLQTAYNSPLHF.

The chain joins TRBV10-3 to TRBJ1-1, with D tentatively TRBD1 (6 bases). Looked up from germline, CDR1 is ENHRY and CDR2 is SYGVKD. The CDR3 is 13 residues long. Trimming stripped 6 bases from V and 4 bases from J, with 12 bases between. The CDR3 DNA is TGTGCCATCAGCCAGGGGTTGAGCACTGAAGCTTTCTTT. It is translated as CAISQGLSTEAFF.

This rearrangement joins TRBV6-2 or TRBV6-3 to TRBJ1-2, with TRBD1 matching 7 bases. The CDR3 totals 15 residues. The junction had 3 bases not matched to a gene; V was cut back by 0 bases and J by 2 bases. Germline CDR1 MNHEY, CDR2 SVGEGT. This chain's CDR3 is CASSYSTGLNYGYTF. As DNA, the CDR3 is TGTGCCAGCAGTTACTCGACAGGGCTCAACTATGGCTACACCTTC.

CDR3 in amino acids: CASSSDTIFGQPQHF. The DNA of the CDR3 is TGTGCCAGCAGTTCCGACACGATCTTCGGTCAGCCCCAGCATTTT. This chain connects TRBV6-2 or TRBV6-3 to TRBJ1-5; the D is unclear. Trimming cost V 4 bases and J 6 bases, with 16 bases left between them. The germline V gene has CDR1 MNHEY and CDR2 SVGEGT. This CDR3 has 15 amino acids.

This chain connects TRBV12-3 or TRBV12-4 to TRBJ2-3, with TRBD1 identical over 7 bases. The CDR3 sequence is 13 residues long. V trimming: 6 bases; J trimming: 4 bases; junction bases outside the gene matches: 4. Here the CDR3 DNA reads TGTGCCAGCAGCCACAGGGGCGCAGATACGCAGTATTTT. The encoded protein is CASSHRGADTQYF.

This clone turned up a few times. The chain has TRBV5-1 and TRBJ1-6, with a tentative D call TRBD1 (6 bases). The CDR3 has 17 amino acids. Trimming pared 2 bases from V and 0 bases from J, leaving 12 bases between. Germline V gene data show CDR1 as SGHRS and CDR2 as YFSETQ. The CDR3 sequence is CASSFGTGSSYNSPLHF. CDR3 sequence (DNA): TGCGCCAGCAGCTTTGGAACAGGGAGCTCCTATAATTCACCCCTCCACTTT.

This clone has at least ten counts. The J gene is TRBJ2-2, the V gene TRBV7-9, with a possible D match to TRBD2 (6 bases). Trimming shortened V by 5 bases and J by 2 bases, and 15 bases separated the two germline ends. Germline CDR1 and CDR2: SEHNR and FQNEAQ (reference sequence). This CDR3 has 16 amino acids. CDR3 amino acids: CASSRRGTVNTGELFF. The CDR3 region has the DNA TGTGCCAGCAGCCGCCGGGGGACGGTAAACACCGGGGAGCTGTTTTTT.

This clone has only a few counts. CDR3 amino acids: CASSPNSLGAFF. As DNA, the CDR3 is TGTGCCAGCTCCCCAAACAGTCTTGGAGCTTTCTTT. The chain is built from TRBV18 and TRBJ1-1; D not resolved. V was pared by 6 bases and J by 10 bases, with 15 bases between. The V gene's germline CDR1 is KGHSH and CDR2 LQKENI. The CDR3 runs 12 residues.

The chain combines TRBV20-1 with TRBJ2-3, with D unresolved. The CDR3 runs to 11 residues. V was pared by 6 bases and J by 4 bases, with 8 bases between. Germline-derived CDR1 and CDR2 are DFQATT and SNEGSKA (reference sequence). CDR3: CSAARSDTQYF. The CDR3 bases are TGCAGTGCAGCTAGGTCAGATACGCAGTATTTT.

The gene calls are TRBV7-2 and TRBJ2-1, with 8 bases identical to TRBD2. CDR1 and CDR2 (germline): SGHTA, FQGNSA. The V and J ends lost 3 bases and 8 bases, in that order; junction bases with no gene match: 6. The CDR3 length is 14 residues. The CDR3 coding sequence is TGTGCCAGCAGCTTCCGAGTAGCGGGGTATGAGCAGTTCTTC. It yields the protein CASSFRVAGYEQFF.

Of note for this clone: In the same sample, other DNA sequences code for this CDR3. This chain uses TRBV3-1 (or the pseudogene TRBV3-2) with TRBJ1-2, with TRBD1 matching 7 bases. Germline V gives CDR1 LGHDT, CDR2 YNNKEL (reference sequence). The J segment lost 6 bases and the V segment lost 2 bases, leaving 3 bases of the junction unmatched. This CDR3 comprises 13 residues. The CDR3 region is CASSQRQGDGYTF. The CDR3 DNA reads TGTGCCAGCAGCCAACGACAGGGAGATGGCTACACCTTC.

The genes are TRBV9 and TRBJ2-7; tentative D call: TRBD1 (6 bases). This CDR3 region has 18 residues. V was shortened by 3 bases and J by 0 bases, with 22 bases between the two germline ends. Germline V lookup: CDR1 SGDLS, CDR2 YYNGEE. In DNA form, the CDR3 reads TGTGCCAGCAGCGAATCGTTAACAGGGCCTCTCAGCTCCTACGAGCAGTACTTC. Its protein product is CASSESLTGPLSSYEQYF. Complete variable domain (other parts from reference TRBV9 and TRBJ2-7): DSGVTQTPKHLITATGQRVTLRCSPRSGDLSVYWYQQSLDQGLQFLIQYYNGEERAKGNILERFSAQQFPDLHSELNLSSLELGDSALYFCASSESLTGPLSSYEQYFGPGTRLTVT.

The chain links TRBV20-1 to TRBJ1-5; D gene uncertain. The CDR3 spans 10 residues. Trimming shortened V by 7 bases and J by 5 bases, and 6 bases separated the two germline ends. Germline V gene lookup returns CDR1 DFQATT and CDR2 SNEGSKA (reference sequence). In nucleotides, the CDR3 is TGCAGTGGGCAGGATCAGCCCCAGCATTTT. It is translated as CSGQDQPQHF.

The chain joins TRBV30 to TRBJ2-5; no reliable D call. CDR1 GTSNPN and CDR2 SVGIG come from the germline V gene (reference sequence). The CDR3 totals 15 residues. The V end was cut by 0 bases, the J end by 0 bases, with 11 bases between. The CDR3 region is CAWSVPGPNQETQYF. CDR3 nucleotides: TGTGCCTGGAGTGTACCTGGCCCAAACCAAGAGACCCAGTACTTC.

The rearrangement joins TRBV6-2 or TRBV6-3 to TRBJ1-2; D unresolved. Germline CDR1 MNHEY, CDR2 SVGEGT. V lost 5 bases and J lost 2, with 9 bases in between. The CDR3 length is 13 residues. CDR3 sequence (DNA): TGTGCCAGCAGTCAAACAGAAAACTATGGCTACACCTTC. Amino acids: CASSQTENYGYTF.

J is TRBJ1-5 and V is TRBV7-8; a possible D gene is TRBD1 (6 bases). Trimming shortened V by 1 base and J by 0 bases, and 13 bases separated the two germline ends. Germline CDR1 is SGHVS and CDR2 is FQNEAQ. The CDR3 is made up of 17 amino acids. The CDR3 sequence: CASSLGQGLYSNQPQHF. CDR3 nucleotide sequence: TGTGCCAGCAGCTTAGGTCAGGGGTTGTATAGCAATCAGCCCCAGCATTTT. The entire variable domain, with the rest obtained from reference TRBV7-8 and TRBJ1-5, is as follows: GAGVSQSPRYKVAKRGQDVALRCDPISGHVSLFWYQQALGQGPEFLTYFQNEAQLDKSGLPSDRFFAERPEGSVSTLKIQRTQQEDSAVYLCASSLGQGLYSNQPQHFGDGTRLSIL.

Regarding this clone: Other DNA variants within this sample encode the same CDR3. CDR3 in DNA: TGTGCCAGCTCACCGGACAGGAATCAGCCCCAGCATTTT. Amino acid sequence: CASSPDRNQPQHF. This chain uses TRBV18 with TRBJ1-5; 7 bases are shared with TRBD1. J was trimmed by 4 bases and V by 3 bases; bases with no gene match: 0. CDR1 is KGHSH and CDR2 is LQKENI in the germline V gene. The CDR3 covers 13 residues. The full variable domain, with the rest looked up from reference TRBV18 and TRBJ1-5, is NAGVMQNPRHLVRRRGQEARLRCSPMKGHSHVYWYRQLPEEGLKFMVYLQKENIIDESGMPKERFSAEFPKEGPSILRIQQVVRGDSAAYFCASSPDRNQPQHFGDGTRLSIL.

The rearrangement joins TRBV2 to TRBJ2-4; 7 nucleotides line up with TRBD2. Germline V gives CDR1 SNHLY, CDR2 FYNNEI. The CDR3 is 13 amino acids. The ends lost 6 bases at V and 8 bases at J; junction bases unmatched: 7. This chain's CDR3 is CASSPGLGDIQYF. CDR3 DNA sequence: TGTGCCAGCAGCCCCGGACTAGGAGACATTCAGTACTTC.

The rearrangement links TRBV18 to TRBJ2-2; 9 bases are shared with TRBD2. The CDR3 contains 22 residues. Germline assignment: CDR1 KGHSH and CDR2 LQKENI. With V trimmed by 3 bases and J by 6 bases, 26 bases remained unmatched. CDR3 nucleotide sequence: TGTGCCAGCTCACCGCCAAGGATTGCCCCTCGCGGGGGGGCCGGGACGGCCGGGGAGCTGTTTTTT. This sequence encodes CASSPPRIAPRGGAGTAGELFF. The full variable domain, with the rest looked up from reference TRBV18 and TRBJ2-2, is NAGVMQNPRHLVRRRGQEARLRCSPMKGHSHVYWYRQLPEEGLKFMVYLQKENIIDESGMPKERFSAEFPKEGPSILRIQQVVRGDSAAYFCASSPPRIAPRGGAGTAGELFFGEGSRLTVL.

The chain has TRBV5-8 and TRBJ1-2, with D uncertain. The CDR3 totals 13 residues. Trimming shortened V by 4 bases and J by 8 bases, and 15 bases separated the two germline ends. Germline CDR1 and CDR2: SGHTS and YDEGEE. The CDR3 sequence is CASSLTGREGYTF. The CDR3 DNA sequence: TGTGCCAGCAGCCTCACGGGGAGGGAAGGCTACACCTTC.

DNA for the CDR3: TGTGCCAGCAGTCTGGGACAGAATCCCTCCTACAATGAGCAGTTCTTC. It yields the protein CASSLGQNPSYNEQFF. This rearrangement joins TRBV27 to TRBJ2-1, with 7 bases that match TRBD1. Looked up from germline, CDR1 is MNHEY and CDR2 is SMNVEV (reference sequence). This CDR3 is built from 16 residues. Trimming cost V 5 bases and J 0 bases; bases outside gene matches: 7.

V gene TRBV3-1 (or the pseudogene TRBV3-2) combines with J gene TRBJ2-3, with D possibly matching TRBD2 (5 bases). The V end was cut by 0 bases, the J end by 6 bases, with 10 bases between. Looked up from germline, CDR1 is LGHDT and CDR2 is YNNKEL (reference sequence). This CDR3 has 14 amino acids. The CDR3 DNA reads as TGTGCCAGCAGCCAAGATATAGCGTCGGATACGCAGTATTTT. The encoded protein is CASSQDIASDTQYF.

There are a few counts of this clone. J is TRBJ1-6 and V is TRBV29-1, with TRBD1 identical over 7 bases. The CDR3 has 13 residues. The trim removed 6 bases at V and 3 bases at J, leaving 2 bases unmatched. Germline CDR1 SQVTM, CDR2 ANQGSEA. This CDR3 is CSVGTDYNSPLHF. The CDR3 coding sequence is TGCAGCGTAGGGACAGACTATAATTCACCCCTCCACTTT.